One sample yielded the 6 T cell receptor beta chains listed below, sequenced in a study of cytomegalovirus exposure and HLA in healthy donors. It was with 60 Vbeta and 13 Jbeta primers that the PCR ran. Assay: immunoSEQ multiplex PCR; the TCRdb copy retains only in-frame clones and omits some. Here the sample spans 90,000 to 110,000 clones, over 70% being singletons. The source material was PBMCs. These TCRs come from a male donor in good health and CMV-seronegative.

V and J are TRBV5-1 and TRBJ2-5, with D hard to call. Trimming pared 0 bases from V and 4 bases from J, leaving 10 bases between. This CDR3 has 14 residues. Germline values: CDR1 SGHRS, CDR2 YFSETQ. The CDR3 DNA reads TGCGCCAGCAGCTTGGGCAATCGAGTAGAGACCCAGTACTTC. This gives the protein CASSLGNRVETQYF.

The chain recombines TRBV6-1 with TRBJ2-5; the match to TRBD2 covers 15 bases. Germline values: CDR1 MNHNS, CDR2 SASEGT. The V segment lost 6 bases and the J segment 5 bases; nucleotides outside the gene matches: 4. CDR3 size: 15 residues. CDR3: CASRGLAGGPETQYF. CDR3 bases: TGTGCCAGCAGAGGACTAGCGGGAGGGCCGGAGACCCAGTACTTC.

The chain has TRBV9 and TRBJ2-7; 11 nucleotides match TRBD2. This CDR3 is built from 18 residues. The germline V gene has CDR1 SGDLS and CDR2 YYNGEE. V lost 3 bases to trimming and J lost 0 bases; unmatched junction nucleotides: 11. This chain's CDR3 is CASSGGTSGIKSSYEQYF. DNA of the CDR3: TGTGCCAGCAGCGGCGGGACTAGCGGTATAAAAAGCTCCTACGAGCAGTACTTC. Full variable domain (missing parts from reference TRBV9 and TRBJ2-7): DSGVTQTPKHLITATGQRVTLRCSPRSGDLSVYWYQQSLDQGLQFLIQYYNGEERAKGNILERFSAQQFPDLHSELNLSSLELGDSALYFCASSGGTSGIKSSYEQYFGPGTRLTVT.

The chain joins TRBV16 to TRBJ1-5; the D gene is possibly TRBD1 (6 bases). The CDR3 covers 16 residues. Deletions cut 0 bases from V and 6 bases from J, with 15 bases between. The germline gives CDR1 KGHSY, CDR2 FQNENV. CDR3 coding DNA: TGTGCCAGCAGCCAATCGGGGGGGCAGCTTGGTCAGCCCCAGCATTTT. It encodes CASSQSGGQLGQPQHF.

The CDR3 nucleotides read TGTGCCAGCAGCCCCACAGCGGGAGGGCTCGATACGCAGTATTTT. As protein: CASSPTAGGLDTQYF. The rearrangement uses TRBV7-3 and TRBJ2-3; 10 bases line up with TRBD2. The CDR3 contains 15 residues. Germline V CDR1 and CDR2: SGHTA, FQGTGA. Trimming removed 5 bases from V and 6 bases from J; junction bases left unmatched: 8.

This clone came up a few times. The chain couples TRBV19 to TRBJ2-5; 8 bases match TRBD1. Trimming removed 4 bases from V and 5 bases from J; junction bases left unmatched: 9. Germline V gives CDR1 LNHDA, CDR2 SQIVND (reference sequence). This CDR3 is built from 15 residues. The CDR3 DNA reads as TGTGCCAGTAGTAATGGACAGGGAGCAATGGAGACCCAGTACTTC. Its protein is CASSNGQGAMETQYF.